This TCR beta chain derives from a study of cytomegalovirus exposure and HLA in healthy donors. General study points: Testing in vitro showed a few CMV-associated chains specific for CMV antigens. Upon later analysis, TCR association rates were observed to vary by HLA locus, being highest for DRB1 and lowest for HLA-C.

Primers included in the PCR were 60 Vbeta and 13 Jbeta primers. Clones were sequenced by immunoSEQ multiplex PCR, and TCRdb holds only the in-frame ones, with some missing. This table holds about 200,000 clones, about 80% found once. The germline CDR1 and CDR2 sequences are SGHVS and FQNEAQ. The CDR3 length is 14 residues. V was cut by 4 bases and J by 3 bases, with 13 bases left in between. With respect to this clone: The antigen is not known.

Sequenced: PBMCs. The receptor was derived from a man aged 35-49 years in good health and CMV-seropositive. The chain has TRBV7-8 and TRBJ2-7; D perhaps matches TRBD2 (6 bases). CDR3 residues: CASSSSAGGYEQYF. The DNA of the CDR3 is TGTGCCAGCAGCTCCTCGGCCGGGGGCTACGAGCAGTACTTC.